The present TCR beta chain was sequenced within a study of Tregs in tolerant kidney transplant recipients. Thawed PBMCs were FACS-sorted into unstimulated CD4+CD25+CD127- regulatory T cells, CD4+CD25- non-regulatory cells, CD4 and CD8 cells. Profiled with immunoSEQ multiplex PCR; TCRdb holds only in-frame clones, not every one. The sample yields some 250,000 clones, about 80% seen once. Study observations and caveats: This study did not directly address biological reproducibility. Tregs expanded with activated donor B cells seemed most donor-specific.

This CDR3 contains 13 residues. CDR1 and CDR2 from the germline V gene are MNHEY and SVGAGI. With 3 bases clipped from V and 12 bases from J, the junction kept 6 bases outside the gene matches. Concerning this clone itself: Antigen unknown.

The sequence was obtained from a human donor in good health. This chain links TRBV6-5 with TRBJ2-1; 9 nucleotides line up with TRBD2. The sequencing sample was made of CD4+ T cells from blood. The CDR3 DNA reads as TGTGCCAGCAGTTATTCACCAGCGGGGGGGCAGTTCTTC. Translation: CASSYSPAGGQFF.